What follows are 5 T cell receptor beta chains derived from one specimen sequenced in a study of patients and donors after allogeneic stem cell transplantation. TCRdb processed the RT-PCR reads anew with MiXCR; each CDR3 protein has one entry. In the table there are 900,000 to 1,000,000 distinct CDR3 sequences, over 15% of which are singletons. The specimen was blood, either unsorted or a sorted T cell fraction (not recorded which). These receptors were collected from a human donor who was either an allogeneic HSCT recipient or a stem cell or donor lymphocyte infusion donor (not recorded which). It is not recorded whose cells these are; they may come from a transplant donor.

Only one count was recorded for this clonotype. A much larger clone lies a single base off, so this may be a read error. The final CDR3 position lacks the conserved phenylalanine or tryptophan, pointing to a likely read error. The chain links TRBV5-6 to TRBJ2-3; D is ambiguous. V was trimmed by 4 bases and J by 2 bases, leaving 5 bases between them. This CDR3 comprises 12 residues. Germline assignment: CDR1 SGHDT and CDR2 YYEEEE. Here the CDR3 reads CASSGVTDTQYL. DNA for the CDR3: TGTGCCAGCAGCGGGGTCACAGATACGCAGTATCTT.

This clonotype was detected a few times. The chain recombines TRBV12-3 or TRBV12-4 with TRBJ2-1; D is uncertain. The CDR3 has 11 residues. The V gene lost 6 bases and the J gene lost 15 bases, with 15 bases spanning the gap. In DNA form, the CDR3 reads TGTGCCAGCAGCCGCTCCCAAAAAATGTTCTTC. Translating gives CASSRSQKMFF.

This clonotype was seen a handful of times. This chain links TRBV9 with TRBJ2-5, with TRBD2 matching over 8 bases. The V gene end was trimmed by 4 bases and the J gene end by 6 bases; junction bases not matched to a gene: 8. The CDR3 is 14 amino acids. CDR1 is SGDLS, CDR2 YYNGEE, per germline. The CDR3 DNA reads as TGTGCCAGCAGCCTGGGGACTAGTACGAAGACCCAGTACTTC. It encodes CASSLGTSTKTQYF.

This clonotype has a count of ten or more. The V call is TRBV14, the J call TRBJ2-7; 7 bases are a match to TRBD2. CDR3 length: 12 residues. In germline, CDR1 is SGHDN, CDR2 FVKESK. The junction had 2 bases not matched to a gene; V was cut back by 3 bases and J by 6 bases. Written as DNA, the CDR3 is TGTGCCAGCAGCCAGGGACTACCCGAGCAGTACTTC. It yields the protein CASSQGLPEQYF. The variable domain in full, with the rest retrieved from reference TRBV14 and TRBJ2-7, is EAGVTQFPSHSVIEKGQTVTLRCDPISGHDNLYWYRRVMGKEIKFLLHFVKESKQDESGMPNNRFLAERTGGTYSTLKVQPAELEDSGVYFCASSQGLPEQYFGPGTRLTVT.

This clonotype was seen only a few times. V and J are TRBV5-1 and TRBJ2-1; D unclear. Trimming removed 3 bases from V and 6 bases from J, with 10 bases in between. The CDR3 has 13 residues. The germline CDR1 and CDR2 sequences are SGHRS and YFSETQ. The CDR3: CASSSDIFNEQFF. CDR3 bases: TGCGCCAGCAGCTCCGACATCTTCAATGAGCAGTTCTTC.